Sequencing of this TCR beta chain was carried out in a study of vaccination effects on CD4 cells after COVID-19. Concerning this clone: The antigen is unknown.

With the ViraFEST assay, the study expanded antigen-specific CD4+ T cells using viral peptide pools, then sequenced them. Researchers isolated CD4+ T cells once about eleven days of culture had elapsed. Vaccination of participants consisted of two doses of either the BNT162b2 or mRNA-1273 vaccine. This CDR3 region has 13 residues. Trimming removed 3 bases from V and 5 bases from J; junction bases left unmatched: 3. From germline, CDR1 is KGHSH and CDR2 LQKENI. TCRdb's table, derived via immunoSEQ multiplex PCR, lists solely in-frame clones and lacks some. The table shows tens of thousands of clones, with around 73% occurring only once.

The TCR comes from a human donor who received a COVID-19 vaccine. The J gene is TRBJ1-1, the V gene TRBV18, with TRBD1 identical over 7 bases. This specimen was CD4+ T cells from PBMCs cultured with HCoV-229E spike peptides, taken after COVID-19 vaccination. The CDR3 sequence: CASSPSGQTEAFF. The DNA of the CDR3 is TGTGCCAGCTCACCTTCGGGACAGACTGAAGCTTTCTTT.